One and the same sample provided the 25 T cell receptor beta chains below, sequenced in a study of blood T cells in healthy people across ages. Using a J-beta primer mix together with a sample-barcoded 5' primer, a second PCR was run for about 6 to 11 cycles. TCRdb reprocessed the 5' RACE reads via MiXCR and lists one record per CDR3 protein. The sample holds around 780,000 distinct CDR3 sequences, roughly 24% seen once. The sample also formed part of further work on T cells of mothers and their children.

The material sequenced was blood. These receptors were taken from a boy aged 5-17 years in good health.

In this sample, this clonotype turned up a few times. The rearrangement uses TRBV2 and TRBJ1-3; no clear D. Germline CDR1 reads SNHLY; CDR2 reads FYNNEI. Deletions cut 9 bases from V and 0 bases from J, with 9 bases between. The CDR3 has 13 amino acids. Here the CDR3 DNA reads TGTGCCAGTGGGTTTGCCTCTGGAAACACCATATATTTT. It encodes CASGFASGNTIYF. The entire variable domain, with the rest obtained from reference TRBV2 and TRBJ1-3, is as follows: EPEVTQTPSHQVTQMGQEVILRCVPISNHLYFYWYRQILGQKVEFLVSFYNNEISEKSEIFDDQFSVERPDGSNFTLKIRSTKLEDSAMYFCASGFASGNTIYFGEGSWLTVV.

The DNA for the CDR3 is TGCAGTGCTAGTGATGGGGGCCCCTACGAGCAGTACTTC. Its translation is CSASDGGPYEQYF. The rearrangement joins TRBV20-1 to TRBJ2-7; the D gene is possibly TRBD1 (6 bases). Trimming left V 3 bases short and J 2 bases short, with 11 bases between. Germline V gene lookup returns CDR1 DFQATT and CDR2 SNEGSKA (reference sequence). This CDR3 has 13 residues.

This clonotype has at least ten counts. The rearrangement joins TRBV6-5 to TRBJ2-7; D not resolved. CDR3 size: 16 residues. Germline loops: CDR1 MNHEY, CDR2 SVGAGI. Trimming took off 0 bases at V and 0 bases at J, with 12 bases between the two ends. The CDR3 DNA is TGTGCCAGCAGTTACTCACGAACTAAAAGCTCCTACGAGCAGTACTTC. This sequence encodes CASSYSRTKSSYEQYF.

The V gene is TRBV15, the J gene TRBJ1-4; D perhaps matches TRBD1 (6 bases). Germline CDR1 is LNHNV and CDR2 is YYDKDF (reference sequence). The CDR3 has 15 residues. Trimming took 5 bases from V and 6 from J, leaving 16 bases between them. The DNA of the CDR3 is TGTGCCACCAGCCCGCGGACAGTTCCGGATGAAAAACTGTTTTTT. Protein sequence: CATSPRTVPDEKLFF.

This clonotype has only a few counts. The chain combines TRBV12-3 or TRBV12-4 with TRBJ2-5; D might be TRBD2 (5 bases). This CDR3 is 15 amino acids long. V was shortened by 5 bases and J by 1 base, with 14 bases between the two germline ends. Here the CDR3 reads CASSPQLGSQETQYF. The CDR3 DNA is TGTGCCAGCAGTCCCCAACTAGGAAGCCAAGAGACCCAGTACTTC.

This chain's CDR3 is CASSQDPTDTGELFF. As DNA, the CDR3 is TGCGCCAGCAGCCAAGATCCCACAGACACCGGGGAGCTGTTTTTT. The V and J genes are TRBV4-1 and TRBJ2-2; D uncertain. The CDR3 extends over 15 amino acids. V lost 0 bases and J 3 bases, leaving 8 bases between the germline ends. Germline V gene sequence: CDR1 MGHRA, CDR2 YSYEKL.

Only a few counts were recorded for this clonotype. The chain combines TRBV12-3 or TRBV12-4 with TRBJ2-1; TRBD1 agrees at 10 bases. V lost 4 bases to trimming and J lost 3 bases; unmatched junction nucleotides: 3. The CDR3 consists of 15 residues. The CDR3 sequence is CASSWDRGFYNEQFF. CDR3 in DNA: TGTGCCAGCAGTTGGGACAGGGGCTTCTACAATGAGCAGTTCTTC.

The chain combines TRBV20-1 with TRBJ2-7; TRBD1 aligns across 9 bases. V was clipped by 5 bases and J by 4 bases; unmatched bases: 12. This CDR3 contains 15 residues. CDR1 DFQATT and CDR2 SNEGSKA come from the germline V gene (reference sequence). CDR3 bases: TGCAGTGCTTGCGAAACAGGGGGCCCTTGGTACGAGCAGTACTTC. This encodes CSACETGGPWYEQYF.

The V gene is TRBV2, the J gene TRBJ1-1; D call uncertain. Germline V gene data show CDR1 as SNHLY and CDR2 as FYNNEI. Trimming removed 11 bases at V and 6 bases at J, with 10 bases between. This CDR3 region has 10 residues. In DNA form, the CDR3 reads TGTGCCGGCCCGACCCCTGAAGCTTTCTTT. It yields the protein CAGPTPEAFF.

Regarding this clonotype: The conserved phenylalanine or tryptophan normally closing the CDR3 is absent here, so this likely arose from a read error. The chain has TRBV28 and TRBJ2-7, with TRBD1 as a possible D gene (6 bases). CDR1 is MDHEN, CDR2 SYDVKM, per germline. The CDR3 loop spans 15 amino acids. V was shortened by 7 bases and J by 7 bases, with 23 bases between the two germline ends. CDR3: CASTPGPQGGREQYS. CDR3 coding DNA: TGTGCCAGCACTCCCGGGCCACAGGGTGGCCGAGAGCAGTACTCC.

This clonotype was detected a few times. The chain joins TRBV5-1 to TRBJ2-1; 7 nucleotides match TRBD1. CDR1 is SGHRS and CDR2 is YFSETQ in the germline V gene. The length of the CDR3 is 15 residues. The V segment lost 3 bases and the J segment 3 bases; nucleotides outside the gene matches: 6. CDR3 coding DNA: TGCGCCAGCAGCTCCGGGACAGAGAGCTACAATGAGCAGTTCTTC. Encoded protein: CASSSGTESYNEQFF.

This clonotype showed up just a few times. A junction boundary mismatches the germline segment, possibly from a read error. The chain has TRBV7-9 and TRBJ1-1; D is possibly TRBD1 (5 bases). The CDR3 runs 13 residues. Germline assignment: CDR1 SEHNR and CDR2 FQNEAQ (reference sequence). DNA for the CDR3: TGTGCCAGCAGCTTTCAGGGTCCCACTGAAGCTCTCTTT. Amino acids: CASSFQGPTEALF.

The chain links TRBV5-1 to TRBJ1-2; 10 nucleotides agree with TRBD1. This CDR3 spans 16 amino acids. CDR1 is SGHRS, CDR2 YFSETQ, per germline. V was clipped by 2 bases and J by 3 bases; unmatched bases: 7. The DNA of the CDR3 is TGCGCCAGCAGCTTCGAATCCGGGACAGGGGACTATGGCTACACCTTC. It specifies CASSFESGTGDYGYTF.

This sequence joins TRBV7-2 and TRBJ1-4; D remains ambiguous. Trimming removed 2 bases from V and 0 bases from J, with 7 bases in between. Germline values: CDR1 SGHTA, CDR2 FQGNSA. There are 15 residues in the CDR3. Here the CDR3 reads CASSLTDPTNEKLFF. CDR3 bases: TGTGCCAGCAGCTTAACCGACCCAACTAATGAAAAACTGTTTTTT.

The rearrangement joins TRBV10-3 to TRBJ2-2; D is uncertain. The CDR3 spans 15 residues. Germline CDR1 and CDR2: ENHRY and SYGVKD. Trimming stripped 6 bases from V and 1 base from J, with 12 bases between. The CDR3 DNA is TGTGCCATCAGCATGTCGGCAGAGAACACCGGGGAGCTGTTTTTT. Protein: CAISMSAENTGELFF.

This chain connects TRBV2 to TRBJ1-5, with 8 bases identical to TRBD1. Germline V gene sequence: CDR1 SNHLY, CDR2 FYNNEI. The CDR3 loop spans 17 amino acids. The junction had 9 bases not matched to a gene; V was cut back by 4 bases and J by 1 base. CDR3: CASSASGTGASNQPQHF. The CDR3 DNA is TGTGCCAGCAGTGCCTCCGGGACAGGAGCAAGCAATCAGCCCCAGCATTTT.

This clonotype was detected a few times. The chain combines TRBV18 with TRBJ1-1, with TRBD1 matching 7 bases. The V segment lost 0 bases and the J segment 7 bases; nucleotides outside the gene matches: 17. Germline V gene lookup returns CDR1 KGHSH and CDR2 LQKENI. The CDR3 is made up of 18 amino acids. The chain's CDR3 is CASSPPQGQWEREVEAFF. The DNA for the CDR3 is TGTGCCAGCTCACCACCCCAGGGACAGTGGGAAAGGGAGGTTGAAGCTTTCTTT.

The table lists this clonotype with a few counts. The V gene is TRBV28, the J gene TRBJ2-7; D is unresolved. The germline V gene encodes CDR1 MDHEN and CDR2 SYDVKM. CDR3 length: 11 amino acids. Trimming pared 9 bases from V and 1 base from J, leaving 7 bases between. The CDR3 DNA sequence: TGTGCCAGTCAAGCTTCCTACGAGCAGTACTTC. Its translation is CASQASYEQYF.

The rearrangement links TRBV20-1 to TRBJ2-4, with 7 bases that match TRBD1. The CDR3 length is 15 residues. From germline, CDR1 is DFQATT and CDR2 SNEGSKA (reference sequence). V trimming: 4 bases; J trimming: 6 bases; junction bases outside the gene matches: 12. CDR3 in amino acids: CSAIESRQGGNIQYF. The CDR3 DNA follows: TGCAGTGCTATCGAATCCAGACAGGGTGGAAACATTCAGTACTTC.

This chain joins TRBV15 and TRBJ1-4, with no clear D. V was cut by 5 bases and J by 8 bases, with 12 bases left in between. CDR1 and CDR2 from the germline V gene are LNHNV and YYDKDF (reference sequence). CDR3 size: 13 residues. In DNA, the CDR3 is TGTGCCACCAGCCCGGCCCGGAGGGAAAAACTGTTTTTT. Translating it yields CATSPARREKLFF.

The chain recombines TRBV20-1 with TRBJ2-2; a weak D match, TRBD1 (6 bases). V was shortened by 6 bases and J by 7 bases, with 15 bases between the two germline ends. This CDR3 is built from 13 residues. CDR1 DFQATT and CDR2 SNEGSKA come from the germline V gene (reference sequence). The CDR3 DNA follows: TGCAGTGCGACCACAGGGTTTGGCGGGGAGCTGTTTTTT. Its translation: CSATTGFGGELFF.

This chain joins TRBV7-2 and TRBJ1-6; 10 positions match TRBD1. The CDR3 contains 15 residues. V trimming: 1 base; J trimming: 9 bases; junction bases outside the gene matches: 3. CDR1 is SGHTA and CDR2 is FQGNSA in the germline V gene. CDR3 coding DNA: TGTGCCAGCAGCTTAGAGGGGACAGGGGTTTCACCCCTCCACTTT. This translates into CASSLEGTGVSPLHF.

This clonotype has only one observation. As the CDR3 is not closed by the conserved phenylalanine or tryptophan, this likely results from a read error. The chain uses TRBV7-3 and TRBJ2-7; the match to TRBD2 covers 9 bases. The J segment lost 2 bases and the V segment lost 5 bases, leaving 7 bases of the junction unmatched. CDR3 length equals 15 residues. Germline V CDR1 and CDR2: SGHTA, FQGTGA. In DNA, the CDR3 is TGTGCCAGCAGCGCCGTAGCGGGGGCTACCTACGAGCAGTACTCC. Amino acids: CASSAVAGATYEQYS.

The chain recombines TRBV7-6 with TRBJ2-3; TRBD2 aligns across 11 bases. The CDR3 loop spans 18 amino acids. J was trimmed by 1 base and V by 3 bases; bases with no gene match: 9. The germline V gene has CDR1 SGHVS and CDR2 FNYEAQ. Here the CDR3 reads CASSFSGRADERTDTQYF. CDR3 DNA: TGTGCCAGCAGCTTTAGCGGGAGGGCCGATGAGCGCACAGATACGCAGTATTTT.

There are a few counts of this clonotype. V gene TRBV7-9 combines with J gene TRBJ2-2; D is unclear. This CDR3 region has 16 residues. The V gene lost 0 bases and the J gene lost 4 bases, with 12 bases spanning the gap. Germline V gene data show CDR1 as SEHNR and CDR2 as FQNEAQ (reference sequence). In DNA, the CDR3 is TGTGCCAGCAGCTTAGCCGGGTACGAGGCCACCGGGGAGCTGTTTTTT. It translates to CASSLAGYEATGELFF.